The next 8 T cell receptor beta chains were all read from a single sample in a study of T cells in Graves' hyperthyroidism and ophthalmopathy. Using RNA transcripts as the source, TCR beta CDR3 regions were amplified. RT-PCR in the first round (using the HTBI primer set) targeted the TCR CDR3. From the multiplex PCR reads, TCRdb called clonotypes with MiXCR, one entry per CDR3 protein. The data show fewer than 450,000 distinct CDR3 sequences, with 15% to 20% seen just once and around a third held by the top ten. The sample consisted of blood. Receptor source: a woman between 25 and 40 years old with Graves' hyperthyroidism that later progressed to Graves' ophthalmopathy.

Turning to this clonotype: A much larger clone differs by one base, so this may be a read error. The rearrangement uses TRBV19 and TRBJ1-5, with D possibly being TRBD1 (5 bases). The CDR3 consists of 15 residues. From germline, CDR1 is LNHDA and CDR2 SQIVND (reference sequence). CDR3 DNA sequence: TGTGCCAGTACCTTCTCGGGAGGGGCAGGGCAGCCCCAGCGTTTT. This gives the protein CASTFSGGAGQPQRF. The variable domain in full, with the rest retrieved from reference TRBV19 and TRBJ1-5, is DGGITQSPKYLFRKEGQNVTLSCEQNLNHDAMYWYRQDPGQGLRLIYYSQIVNDFQKGDIAEGYSVSREKKESFPLTVTSAQKNPTAFYLCASTFSGGAGQPQRFGDGTRLSIL.

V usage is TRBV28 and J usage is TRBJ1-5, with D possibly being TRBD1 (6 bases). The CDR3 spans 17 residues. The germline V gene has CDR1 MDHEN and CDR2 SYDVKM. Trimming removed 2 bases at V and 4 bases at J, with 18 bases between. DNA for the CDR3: TGTGCCAGCAGTTTACCTTACGGACAGCGATTAAATCAGCCCCAGCATTTT. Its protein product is CASSLPYGQRLNQPQHF.

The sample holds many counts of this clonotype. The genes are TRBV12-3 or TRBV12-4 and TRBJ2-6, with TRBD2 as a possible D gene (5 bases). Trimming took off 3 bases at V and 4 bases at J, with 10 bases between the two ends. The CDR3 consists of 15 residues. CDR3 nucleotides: TGTGCCAGCAGTTTTCTTGGACTGGGGGCCAACGTCCTGACTTTC. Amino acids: CASSFLGLGANVLTF.

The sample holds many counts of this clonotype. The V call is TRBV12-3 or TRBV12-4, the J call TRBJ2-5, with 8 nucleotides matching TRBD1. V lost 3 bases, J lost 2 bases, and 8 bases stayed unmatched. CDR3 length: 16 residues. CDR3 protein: CASSFRGRALQETQYF. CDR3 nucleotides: TGTGCCAGCAGTTTCAGGGGGCGAGCGTTGCAAGAGACCCAGTACTTC.

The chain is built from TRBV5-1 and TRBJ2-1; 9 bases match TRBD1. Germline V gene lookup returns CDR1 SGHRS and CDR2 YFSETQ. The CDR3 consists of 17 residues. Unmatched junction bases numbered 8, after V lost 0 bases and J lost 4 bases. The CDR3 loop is CASSLVGTGIAYNEQFF. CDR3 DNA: TGCGCCAGCAGCTTGGTCGGGACAGGGATCGCTTACAATGAGCAGTTCTTC.

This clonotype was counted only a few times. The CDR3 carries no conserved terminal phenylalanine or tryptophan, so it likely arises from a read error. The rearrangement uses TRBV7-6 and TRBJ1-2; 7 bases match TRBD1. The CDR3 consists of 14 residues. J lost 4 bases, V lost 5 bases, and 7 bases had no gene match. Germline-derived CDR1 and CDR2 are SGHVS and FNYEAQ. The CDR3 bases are TGTGCCAGCAGCCCGAGACAGGGAGGCTATGGCTACACCCTC. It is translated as CASSPRQGGYGYTL.

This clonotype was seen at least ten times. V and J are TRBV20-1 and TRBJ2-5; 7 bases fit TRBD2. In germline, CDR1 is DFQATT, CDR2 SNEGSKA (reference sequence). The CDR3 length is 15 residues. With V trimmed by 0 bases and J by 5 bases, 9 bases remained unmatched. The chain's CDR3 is CSARDEERGWETQYF. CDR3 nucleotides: TGCAGTGCTAGAGACGAGGAGCGGGGCTGGGAGACCCAGTACTTC.

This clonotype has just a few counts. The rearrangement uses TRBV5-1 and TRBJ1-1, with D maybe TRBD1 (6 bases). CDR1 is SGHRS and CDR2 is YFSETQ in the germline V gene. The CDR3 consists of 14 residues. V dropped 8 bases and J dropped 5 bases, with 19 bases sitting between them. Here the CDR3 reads CASRAYRERTEAFF. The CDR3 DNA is TGCGCCAGTAGAGCTTACAGGGAGCGAACTGAAGCTTTCTTT.